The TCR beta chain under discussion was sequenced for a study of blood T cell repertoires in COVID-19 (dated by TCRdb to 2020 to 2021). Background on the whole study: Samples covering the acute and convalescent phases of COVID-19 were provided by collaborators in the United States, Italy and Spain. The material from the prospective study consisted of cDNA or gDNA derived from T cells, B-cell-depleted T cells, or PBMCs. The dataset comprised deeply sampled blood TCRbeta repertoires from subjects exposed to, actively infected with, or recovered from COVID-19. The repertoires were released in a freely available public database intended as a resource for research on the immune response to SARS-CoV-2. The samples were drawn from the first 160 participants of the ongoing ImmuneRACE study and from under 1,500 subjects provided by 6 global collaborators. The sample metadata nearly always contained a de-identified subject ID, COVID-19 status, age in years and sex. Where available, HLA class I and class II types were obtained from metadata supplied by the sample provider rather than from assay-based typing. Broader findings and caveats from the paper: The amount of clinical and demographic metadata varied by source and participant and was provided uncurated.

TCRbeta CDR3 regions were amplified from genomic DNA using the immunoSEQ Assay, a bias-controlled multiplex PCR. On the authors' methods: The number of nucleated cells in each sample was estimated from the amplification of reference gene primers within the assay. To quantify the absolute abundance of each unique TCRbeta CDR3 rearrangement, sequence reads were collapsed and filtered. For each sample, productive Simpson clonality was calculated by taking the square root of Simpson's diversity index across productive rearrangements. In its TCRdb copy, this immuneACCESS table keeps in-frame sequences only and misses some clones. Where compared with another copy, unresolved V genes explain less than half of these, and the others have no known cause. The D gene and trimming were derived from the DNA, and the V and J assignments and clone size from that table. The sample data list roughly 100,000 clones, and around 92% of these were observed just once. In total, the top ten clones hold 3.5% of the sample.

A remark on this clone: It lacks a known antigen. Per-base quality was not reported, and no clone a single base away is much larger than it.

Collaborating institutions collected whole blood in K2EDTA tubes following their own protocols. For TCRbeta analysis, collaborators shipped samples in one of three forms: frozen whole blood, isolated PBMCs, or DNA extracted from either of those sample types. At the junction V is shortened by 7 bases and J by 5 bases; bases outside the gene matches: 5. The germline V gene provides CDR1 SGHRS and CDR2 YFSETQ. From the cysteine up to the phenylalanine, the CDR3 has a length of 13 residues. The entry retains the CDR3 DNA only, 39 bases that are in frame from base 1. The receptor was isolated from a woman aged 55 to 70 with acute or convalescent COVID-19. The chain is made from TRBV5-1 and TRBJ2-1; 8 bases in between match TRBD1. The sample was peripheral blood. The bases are TGCGCCAGCGCGCAGGGGGCCAACAATGAGCAGTTCTTC. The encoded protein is CASAQGANNEQFF.